These 9 T cell receptor beta chains came from one sample sequenced in a study of T cell responses to AZD1222 COVID-19 vaccine. The assay was immunoSEQ multiplex PCR, and TCRdb's table has in-frame clones only and misses some. This table has just over 60,000 clones, roughly 70% appearing once. The material sequenced was peripheral blood, taken on day 0 of AZD1222 vaccination. The receptors were gathered from an adult in good health.

The rearrangement joins TRBV28 to TRBJ1-2; weak D call: TRBD1 (5 bases). The CDR3 covers 16 residues. Trimming cost V 3 bases and J 0 bases, with 14 bases left between them. CDR1 is MDHEN and CDR2 is SYDVKM in the germline V gene. CDR3 sequence: CASSLRGVRANYGYTF. As DNA, the CDR3 is TGTGCCAGCAGTTTGCGGGGGGTAAGAGCTAACTATGGCTACACCTTC.

Notes on this clone: The junction and the germline gene differ at one end; a read error may be behind it. J is TRBJ2-7 and V is TRBV7-7; tentative D call: TRBD2 (5 bases). The CDR3 runs 15 residues. Germline V CDR1 and CDR2: SSHAT, FNYEAQ (reference sequence). CDR3: CASSLENGNSYEQYF. The DNA of the CDR3 is TGTGCTAGCAGCTTAGAGAACGGGAACTCCTACGAGCAGTACTTC.

The chain links TRBV4-3 to TRBJ1-1; the D is unclear. The germline gives CDR1 LGHNA, CDR2 YSLEER. Trimming stripped 0 bases from V and 8 bases from J, with 16 bases between. This CDR3 has 15 amino acids. The chain's CDR3 is CASSQDTLSGFEAFF. The CDR3 nucleotides are TGCGCCAGCAGCCAAGATACTCTGTCTGGTTTCGAAGCTTTCTTT.

This chain joins TRBV7-9 and TRBJ2-3; 14 nucleotides line up with TRBD2. The CDR3 length is 17 residues. J lost 5 bases, V lost 4 bases, and 8 bases had no gene match. CDR1 is SEHNR, CDR2 FQNEAQ, per germline (reference sequence). CDR3 nucleotides: TGTGCCAGCAGCTCACCGAAGGGGACTAGCGGGGGAGATACGCAGTATTTT. This gives the protein CASSSPKGTSGGDTQYF.

Only a few counts were recorded for this clone. The chain employs TRBV7-6 and TRBJ1-1; maybe TRBD1 (6 bases). In germline, CDR1 is SGHVS, CDR2 FNYEAQ. The CDR3 runs 13 residues. V gave up 5 bases and J gave up 6 bases, with 13 bases separating them. DNA of the CDR3: TGTGCCAGCAGCCCCGGCGGGGGGCCTGAAGCTTTCTTT. Translating gives CASSPGGGPEAFF.

This clone showed up just once. As DNA, the CDR3 is TGTGCCAGTACTGCCCTGACTGAAGCTTTCTTT. This sequence encodes CASTALTEAFF. The genes are TRBV19 and TRBJ1-1; D call uncertain. The CDR3 covers 11 residues. CDR1 LNHDA and CDR2 SQIVND come from the germline V gene (reference sequence). The V end was cut by 7 bases, the J end by 5 bases, with 8 bases between.

Here the CDR3 reads CASSWTENYGYTF. The CDR3 DNA reads TGTGCCAGCAGCTGGACAGAAAACTATGGCTACACCTTC. The chain combines TRBV27 with TRBJ1-2; possible D gene TRBD1, 6 bases. The CDR3 spans 13 residues. Trimming took off 6 bases at V and 2 bases at J, with 10 bases between the two ends. Germline CDR1 is MNHEY and CDR2 is SMNVEV (reference sequence).

This clone was observed a few times. The chain has TRBV18 and TRBJ1-4; D remains unclear. The germline V gene encodes CDR1 KGHSH and CDR2 LQKENI. This CDR3 is built from 16 residues. The V and J ends lost 4 bases and 7 bases respectively, with 19 bases between them. The DNA of the CDR3 is TGTGCCAGCTCACGGCTTCTAAGGGATGCGAGTGAAAAACTGTTTTTT. Its protein is CASSRLLRDASEKLFF.

The J gene is TRBJ2-7, the V gene TRBV5-1; D ambiguous. The V and J ends lost 0 bases and 1 base respectively, with 11 bases between them. There are 15 residues in the CDR3. Per the germline V gene, CDR1 is SGHRS and CDR2 is YFSETQ. The DNA for the CDR3 is TGCGCCAGCAGCTTGGCCCATGGCGCTTCCTACGAGCAGTACTTC. This sequence encodes CASSLAHGASYEQYF. Variable domain in full (rest from reference TRBV5-1 and TRBJ2-7): KAGVTQTPRYLIKTRGQQVTLSCSPISGHRSVSWYQQTPGQGLQFLFEYFSETQRNKGNFPGRFSGRQFSNSRSEMNVSTLELGDSALYLCASSLAHGASYEQYFGPGTRLTVT.